This T cell receptor beta chain was sequenced in a study of blood T cell repertoires in COVID-19. Study background: The United States, Italy and Spain provided the acute and convalescent COVID-19 samples.

Per the germline V gene, CDR1 is MNHEY and CDR2 is SMNVEV (reference sequence). Trimming removed 2 bases from V and 5 bases from J, with 9 bases in between. This CDR3 has 13 amino acids. In the source study's methods: Reference gene primer amplification in the assay estimated nucleated cell counts. Assay used: immunoSEQ multiplex PCR; TCRdb lists only in-frame clones, some missing. V, J and clone size derive from that table, while D and trimming were established from the DNA sequence. The sample consists of about 340,000 clones, about 87% of them appearing once. The chain is built from TRBV27 and TRBJ1-2; D unclear. The sequenced material came from peripheral blood. The sequence was collected from a woman aged 45-59 years with COVID-19, enrolled during active disease. In DNA, the CDR3 is TGTGCCAGCAGTTTAGGGCTGACATATGGCTACACCTTC. Translated: CASSLGLTYGYTF.